The next 22 T cell receptor beta chains were all read from a single sample in a study of blood T cell repertoires in COVID-19. TCRdb keeps only in-frame clones here, not all; method: immunoSEQ multiplex PCR. The sample consists of about 250,000 clones, 80% to 95% of them appearing once. Sequenced input: peripheral blood. The receptors come from a man in his thirties or forties with COVID-19, enrolled during active disease.

This chain joins TRBV7-2 and TRBJ1-3; D gene ambiguous. CDR1 SGHTA and CDR2 FQGNSA come from the germline V gene. This CDR3 has 12 amino acids. Trimming removed 2 bases from V and 8 bases from J, with 7 bases in between. CDR3 sequence: CASSLLAHTIYF. CDR3 sequence (DNA): TGTGCCAGCAGCTTATTAGCCCACACCATATATTTT.

The chain links TRBV7-9 to TRBJ1-5; 7 bases are a match to TRBD1. Germline-derived CDR1 and CDR2 are SEHNR and FQNEAQ (reference sequence). V lost 2 bases and J lost 7; bases outside the gene matches: 5. CDR3 length: 14 residues. CDR3 sequence reads: CASSLHSGGQPQHF. CDR3 sequence (DNA): TGTGCCAGCAGCTTACATTCAGGGGGACAGCCCCAGCATTTT.

The rearrangement links TRBV4-1 to TRBJ2-7; a weak D match, TRBD1 (6 bases). The germline gives CDR1 MGHRA, CDR2 YSYEKL. Trimming stripped 4 bases from V and 4 bases from J, with 20 bases between. The CDR3 loop spans 16 amino acids. CDR3 sequence: CASSPGDIIADYEQYF. CDR3 nucleotides: TGCGCCAGCAGCCCAGGGGACATCATCGCGGATTACGAGCAGTACTTC.

This clone appeared once. The V gene is TRBV6-2 or TRBV6-3, the J gene TRBJ1-6; a weak D match, TRBD1 (5 bases). Deletions cut 4 bases from V and 9 bases from J, with 16 bases between. This CDR3 spans 15 amino acids. CDR1 and CDR2 from the germline V gene are MNHEY and SVGEGT. The CDR3 DNA is TGTGCCAGCAGTTTCCTTGGGGCGGGGGGTTCACCCCTCCACTTT. Its translation: CASSFLGAGGSPLHF.

This sequence joins TRBV2 and TRBJ2-5, with 11 bases lining up with TRBD1. Germline V gene lookup returns CDR1 SNHLY and CDR2 FYNNEI. Losses at the gene ends were 4 bases for V and 3 bases for J; bases not matched to a gene: 13. The CDR3 loop spans 18 amino acids. The CDR3 loop is CASSGRDRGGIQKETQYF. The CDR3 region has the DNA TGTGCCAGCAGTGGCCGGGACAGGGGGGGGATACAAAAAGAGACCCAGTACTTC.

The V and J genes are TRBV3-1 (or the pseudogene TRBV3-2) and TRBJ2-5, with 10 bases fitting TRBD2. The V gene end was trimmed by 4 bases and the J gene end by 3 bases; junction bases not matched to a gene: 5. Germline V gives CDR1 LGHDT, CDR2 YNNKEL (reference sequence). The CDR3 covers 15 residues. In DNA form, the CDR3 reads TGTGCCAGCAGCCCCCGAGGACTAGCGGAAGAGACCCAGTACTTC. This codes for CASSPRGLAEETQYF.

The chain uses TRBV10-3 and TRBJ1-5; tentatively, D is TRBD1 (5 bases). The CDR3 spans 14 residues. The V gene's germline CDR1 is ENHRY and CDR2 SYGVKD. The ends were cut back, 2 bases at V and 6 bases at J, with 11 bases in the middle. CDR3 amino acids: CAISERQGSQPQHF. The CDR3, as DNA: TGTGCCATCAGTGAGAGGCAGGGAAGTCAGCCCCAGCATTTT.

This sequence joins TRBV7-3 and TRBJ2-2, with TRBD2 matching over 7 bases. The CDR3 is made up of 16 amino acids. V gave up 1 base and J gave up 1 base; unmatched junction bases: 3. Germline loops: CDR1 SGHTA, CDR2 FQGTGA. CDR3 residues: CASSLIGGRNTGELFF. The CDR3 nucleotides read TGTGCCAGCAGCTTAATCGGGGGGAGGAACACCGGGGAGCTGTTTTTT.

Only one count was recorded for this clone. The gene calls are TRBV9 and TRBJ1-5; D might be TRBD1 (6 bases). V was clipped by 3 bases and J by 1 base, with 11 bases between them. In germline, CDR1 is SGDLS, CDR2 YYNGEE. The CDR3 is made up of 15 amino acids. CDR3: CASSATGQSNQPQHF. The CDR3 nucleotides read TGTGCCAGCAGCGCTACCGGACAGAGCAATCAGCCCCAGCATTTT.

The chain couples TRBV6-5 to TRBJ1-1; 8 bases match TRBD1. This CDR3 is built from 14 residues. Germline V lookup: CDR1 MNHEY, CDR2 SVGAGI. The V and J ends lost 5 bases and 4 bases, in that order; junction bases with no gene match: 6. CDR3 residues: CASSQDRVGTEAFF. The CDR3 coding sequence is TGTGCCAGCAGTCAGGACAGGGTTGGCACTGAAGCTTTCTTT.

The CDR3 DNA sequence: TGTGCCAGCAGCCTCCGGGACAGTTCCTACGAGCAGTACTTC. Protein product: CASSLRDSSYEQYF. The chain combines TRBV6-5 with TRBJ2-7, with 7 bases identical to TRBD1. The CDR3 extends over 14 amino acids. Trimming removed 6 bases from V and 1 base from J; junction bases left unmatched: 6. Germline-derived CDR1 and CDR2 are MNHEY and SVGAGI.

The chain carries TRBV5-4 and TRBJ2-3, with 7 positions matching TRBD2. V lost 6 bases to trimming and J lost 6 bases; unmatched junction nucleotides: 7. The germline CDR1 and CDR2 sequences are SGHNT and YYREEE (reference sequence). The CDR3 sequence is 13 residues long. The CDR3 sequence: CASTPGGGDTQYF. The CDR3, as DNA: TGTGCCAGCACCCCCGGGGGAGGGGATACGCAGTATTTT.

The chain's CDR3 is CASGAGQGMNIQYF. CDR3 bases: TGTGCCAGCGGAGCCGGACAGGGGATGAACATTCAGTACTTC. This chain connects TRBV5-6 to TRBJ2-4; 9 bases are shared with TRBD1. Losses at the gene ends were 7 bases for V and 7 bases for J; bases not matched to a gene: 9. The germline CDR1 and CDR2 sequences are SGHDT and YYEEEE. CDR3 length equals 14 residues.

This clone is a singleton in its sample. The CDR3 sequence is CASSQGREAEAFF. The CDR3 DNA follows: TGCGCCAGCAGCCAAGGGCGAGAGGCTGAAGCTTTCTTT. The chain is built from TRBV4-1 and TRBJ1-1, with D uncertain. The CDR3 loop spans 13 amino acids. Germline loops: CDR1 MGHRA, CDR2 YSYEKL. V lost 1 base and J 6 bases, leaving 9 bases between the germline ends.

The genes are TRBV18 and TRBJ1-2; D remains ambiguous. The length of the CDR3 is 15 residues. From germline, CDR1 is KGHSH and CDR2 LQKENI. Trimming removed 3 bases at V and 3 bases at J, with 14 bases between. CDR3 nucleotide sequence: TGTGCCAGCTCACCCCCGGGGAGGCGTCACTATGGCTACACCTTC. This codes for CASSPPGRRHYGYTF.

The chain combines TRBV5-1 with TRBJ2-1; maybe TRBD1 (5 bases). Trimming took 5 bases from V and 2 from J, leaving 14 bases between them. There are 15 residues in the CDR3. CDR1 is SGHRS, CDR2 YFSETQ, per germline. CDR3 sequence: CASRGAPNAYNEQFF. DNA of the CDR3: TGCGCCAGCAGAGGGGCTCCGAACGCCTACAATGAGCAGTTCTTC.

The chain combines TRBV30 with TRBJ1-1; D call uncertain. Trimming stripped 2 bases from V and 3 bases from J, with 10 bases between. This CDR3 contains 13 residues. Germline CDR1 is GTSNPN and CDR2 is SVGIG (reference sequence). The CDR3 DNA reads TGTGCCTGGAGTCTCCAGGATTACACTGAAGCTTTCTTT. It specifies CAWSLQDYTEAFF.

The gene calls are TRBV3-1 (or the pseudogene TRBV3-2) and TRBJ1-6; D unresolved. Looked up from germline, CDR1 is LGHDT and CDR2 is YNNKEL (reference sequence). The CDR3 totals 16 residues. The V end was cut by 1 base, the J end by 10 bases, with 17 bases between. CDR3 bases: TGTGCCAGCAGCCAAGCCGGAAAGATGGCGGGATCACCCCTCCACTTT. Protein sequence: CASSQAGKMAGSPLHF.

Comments on this clone: The same CDR3 can be traced to other DNA sequences in this sample. V is TRBV12-3 or TRBV12-4 and J is TRBJ2-7; TRBD1 is a possible D gene (5 bases). V was trimmed by 2 bases and J by 0 bases, leaving 5 bases between them. The CDR3 sequence is 13 residues long. The CDR3 protein is CASSLQGSYEQYF. The CDR3, as DNA: TGTGCCAGCAGTTTACAGGGCTCCTACGAGCAGTACTTC.

For this clone: Other DNA sequences in this sample translate to the same CDR3. The V call is TRBV27, the J call TRBJ2-2; no clear D gene. The germline gives CDR1 MNHEY, CDR2 SMNVEV (reference sequence). Deletions cut 3 bases from V and 7 bases from J, with 6 bases between. The CDR3 has 12 amino acids. In nucleotides, the CDR3 is TGTGCCAGCAGTTTTTCTGTCGGGGAGCTGTTTTTT. Translation: CASSFSVGELFF.

The J gene is TRBJ1-2, the V gene TRBV10-3; a possible D gene is TRBD1 (5 bases). V shed 4 bases and J shed 4 bases, with 10 bases lying between them. The CDR3 length is 13 residues. Germline V gene data show CDR1 as ENHRY and CDR2 as SYGVKD. DNA of the CDR3: TGTGCCATCAGTGCCGCCGGGGGCTATGGCTACACCTTC. Residues: CAISAAGGYGYTF.

The rearrangement links TRBV5-4 to TRBJ1-3, with TRBD1 identical over 8 bases. J was trimmed by 0 bases and V by 5 bases; bases with no gene match: 7. The CDR3 covers 16 residues. Germline V lookup: CDR1 SGHNT, CDR2 YYREEE (reference sequence). The CDR3 DNA is TGTGCCAGCAGACAGACAGGGGCGAGCTCTGGAAACACCATATATTTT. It is translated as CASRQTGASSGNTIYF.